A selection of T cell receptor beta chains follows, all from one sample in a study of cytomegalovirus exposure and HLA in healthy donors. Some clones are missing from TCRdb's copy, which holds only in-frame ones; the method was immunoSEQ multiplex PCR. The sample shows tens of thousands of clones, about 63% of them seen only once. The sequencing input was PBMCs. The receptors shown here come from a woman in her twenties or thirties in good health and CMV-seronegative. The CDR3 runs from the conserved cysteine through the conserved F or W. D genes are given only for firm matches. Size tells how often a clone was seen (once, few, many) or the class of an expanded clone, and some rows leave it out.

V: TRBV28
size: NA
D: NA
length: 16
J: TRBJ2-7
DNA: TGTGCCAGCAGTTATACCTCGGGACTGGCGTCGGGGGAGCAGTACTTC
CDR3: CASSYTSGLASGEQYF

V: TRBV6-5
size: NA
D: TRBD1
length: 14
J: TRBJ1-5
DNA: TGTGCCAGCAGACCTACAGGGACAGGTCAGCCCCAGCATTTT
CDR3: CASRPTGTGQPQHF

V: TRBV11-2
size: NA
D: NA
length: 15
J: TRBJ1-6
DNA: TGTGCCAGCAGCACCAACGGGGGTTATAATTCACCCCTCCACTTT
CDR3: CASSTNGGYNSPLHF

V: TRBV6-4
size: NA
D: NA
length: 15
J: TRBJ1-5
DNA: TGTGCCAGCAGTGAAATGCAAGGGAGTAATCAGCGCCAGCATTTT
CDR3: CASSEMQGSNQRQHF

V: TRBV7-9
size: NA
D: TRBD1
length: 16
J: TRBJ1-2
DNA: TGTGCCAGCAGCCCATCGACAGGGGCGACCCTCTATGGCTACACCTTC
CDR3: CASSPSTGATLYGYTF

V: TRBV4-3
size: NA
D: TRBD2
length: 17
J: TRBJ2-5
DNA: TGCGCCAGCAGCCAAGGGAGGACTAGCGGGTCCCAAGAGACCCAGTACTTC
CDR3: CASSQGRTSGSQETQYF

V: TRBV18
size: NA
D: NA
length: 13
J: TRBJ2-1
DNA: TGTGCCAGCTCACGCCACAGGGATAGTGAGCAGTTCTTC
CDR3: CASSRHRDSEQFF

V: TRBV20-1
size: NA
D: NA
length: 11
J: TRBJ1-3
DNA: TGCAGTGCTAGGGGGCGAAACACCATATATTTT
CDR3: CSARGRNTIYF

V: TRBV6-5
size: few
D: NA
length: 16
J: TRBJ2-2
DNA: TGTGCCAGCAGTTACGAGGTCGCGGGGAACACCGGGGAGCTGTTTTTT
CDR3: CASSYEVAGNTGELFF

V: TRBV5-1
size: once
D: TRBD1
length: 11
J: TRBJ1-2
DNA: TGCGCCAGCAGGGACAGGGGGGGCTACACCTTC
CDR3: CASRDRGGYTF

V: TRBV10-2
size: NA
D: NA
length: 15
J: TRBJ1-1
DNA: TGCGCCAGCAGTGAGTCGAGGGTTCGGGGGACTGAAGCTTTCTTT
CDR3: CASSESRVRGTEAFF

V: TRBV2
size: NA
D: TRBD2
length: 14
J: TRBJ2-7
DNA: TGTGCCAGCAGACGGACTAGAGAGAACTACGAGCAGTACTTC
CDR3: CASRRTRENYEQYF

V: TRBV7-3
size: few
D: TRBD2
length: 16
J: TRBJ2-1
DNA: TGTGCCAGCAGCTTAACGACTAGCGGGAGGGCGAATGAGCAGTTCTTC
CDR3: CASSLTTSGRANEQFF

V: TRBV7-2
size: NA
D: NA
length: 15
J: TRBJ2-7
DNA: TGTGCCAGCAGCTTAGTCGGGGGAGGCTCCTACGAGCAGTACTTC
CDR3: CASSLVGGGSYEQYF

V: TRBV5-6
size: NA
D: TRBD2
length: 16
J: TRBJ2-7
DNA: TGTGCCAGCTCCCCCGGACCTAGCGGGTGGTCCTCCGAGCAGTACTTC
CDR3: CASSPGPSGWSSEQYF

V: TRBV5-1
size: NA
D: TRBD1
length: 13
J: TRBJ1-2
DNA: TGCGCCAGCAGCTCCGGGACAGGGGATGGCTACACCTTC
CDR3: CASSSGTGDGYTF

V: TRBV4-1
size: NA
D: NA
length: 13
J: TRBJ1-6
DNA: TGCGCCAGCAGCCCAGTCAGGTATTCACCCCTCCACTTT
CDR3: CASSPVRYSPLHF

V: TRBV6-1
size: few
D: NA
length: 14
J: TRBJ2-7
DNA: TGTGCCAGCAGTGAATGGCAGGTGGGCTACGAGCAGTACTTC
CDR3: CASSEWQVGYEQYF

V: TRBV4-2
size: NA
D: NA
length: 15
J: TRBJ2-2
DNA: TGTGCCAGCAGCCAAGACTACCGAAACACCGGGGAGCTGTTTTTT
CDR3: CASSQDYRNTGELFF

V: TRBV10-3
size: NA
D: NA
length: 12
J: TRBJ1-2
DNA: TGTGCCATCCGGGGGGATAACTATGGCTACACCTTC
CDR3: CAIRGDNYGYTF

V: TRBV5-1
size: NA
D: NA
length: 14
J: TRBJ1-4
DNA: TGCGCCAGCAGCTTACGGGCAGGGGCAGAAAAACTGTTTTTT
CDR3: CASSLRAGAEKLFF

V: TRBV5-1
size: once
D: TRBD2
length: 16
J: TRBJ2-7
DNA: TGCGCCAGCAGCTTGGCCAGGGTGAGCGGGAGTCACGAGCAGTACTTC
CDR3: CASSLARVSGSHEQYF

V: TRBV6-6
size: NA
D: TRBD1
length: 16
J: TRBJ1-6
DNA: TGTGCCAGCAGGGCGACAGGGGAGATTTATAATTCACCCCTCCACTTT
CDR3: CASRATGEIYNSPLHF

V: TRBV25-1
size: once
D: NA
length: 12
J: TRBJ1-1
DNA: TGTGCCAGCAGGGACAGTAACACTGAAGCTTTCTTT
CDR3: CASRDSNTEAFF

V: TRBV5-6
size: NA
D: NA
length: 17
J: TRBJ2-3
DNA: TGTGCCAGCAGCTGGGGGGCGGGCGGGAGATCAGGCGATACGCAGTATTTT
CDR3: CASSWGAGGRSGDTQYF

V: TRBV5-4
size: NA
D: NA
length: 15
J: TRBJ2-1
DNA: TGTGCCAGCAGCTTAACAGGACGCTCCTACAATGAGCAGTTCTTC
CDR3: CASSLTGRSYNEQFF

V: TRBV5-1
size: NA
D: TRBD1
length: 15
J: TRBJ1-2
DNA: TGCGCCAGCACCCTTGGGGGACAGGGGAACTATGGCTACACCTTC
CDR3: CASTLGGQGNYGYTF

V: TRBV7-6
size: few
D: TRBD2
length: 15
J: TRBJ2-7
DNA: TGTGCCAGCAGCTTAATGGGACTAGCGGACTACGAGCAGTACTTC
CDR3: CASSLMGLADYEQYF

V: TRBV7-9
size: few
D: NA
length: 12
J: TRBJ1-1
DNA: TGTGCCAGCAGCTACTCGACAGGTGAAGCTTTCTTT
CDR3: CASSYSTGEAFF

V: TRBV7-8
size: few
D: NA
length: 14
J: TRBJ1-2
DNA: TGTGCCAGCCAGCAAGGGGGGGCCCTCTATGGCTACACCTTC
CDR3: CASQQGGALYGYTF

V: TRBV7-2
size: NA
D: NA
length: 14
J: TRBJ1-1
DNA: TGTGCCAGCAGCTTAATTGTGGGGGCGACTGAAGCTTTCTTT
CDR3: CASSLIVGATEAFF

V: TRBV5-1
size: few
D: TRBD1
length: 15
J: TRBJ2-3
DNA: TGCGCCAGCAGCCCTGGGGACAGCAGGGCAGATACGCAGTATTTT
CDR3: CASSPGDSRADTQYF

V: TRBV4-1
size: NA
D: NA
length: 16
J: TRBJ1-4
DNA: TGCGCCAGCAGCCAATCGGGGGGTGATTCTAATGAAAAACTGTTTTTT
CDR3: CASSQSGGDSNEKLFF

V: TRBV15
size: NA
D: NA
length: 18
J: TRBJ1-6
DNA: TGTGCCACCAGCAGATCTTCAGGCCCTCCGTCTTCCAATTCACCCCTCCACTTT
CDR3: CATSRSSGPPSSNSPLHF

V: TRBV6-1
size: NA
D: TRBD1
length: 14
J: TRBJ2-2
DNA: TGTGCCATTCTGACAGGGGGGATCGCCGGGGAGCTGTTTTTT
CDR3: CAILTGGIAGELFF

V: TRBV2
size: NA
D: TRBD1
length: 11
J: TRBJ1-2
DNA: TGTGCCGGGACAGGGAGACGTGGCTACACCTTC
CDR3: CAGTGRRGYTF

V: TRBV19
size: NA
D: TRBD1
length: 15
J: TRBJ1-4
DNA: TGTGCCAGTAGTATAGGGACAGGGAAGAGCGGAAAACTGTTTTTT
CDR3: CASSIGTGKSGKLFF

V: TRBV6-5
size: NA
D: NA
length: 13
J: TRBJ2-5
DNA: TGTGCCAGCAATCGCGGGGGCGGGGAGACCCAGTACTTC
CDR3: CASNRGGGETQYF

V: TRBV25-1
size: once
D: NA
length: 14
J: TRBJ2-3
DNA: TGTGCCAGCAGTGAAAAGCGGGCGGCAGATACGCAGTATTTT
CDR3: CASSEKRAADTQYF

V: TRBV7-7
size: once
D: NA
length: 13
J: TRBJ2-5
DNA: TGTGCCAGCAGCGGGGACAACCAAGAGACCCAGTACTTC
CDR3: CASSGDNQETQYF

V: TRBV11-3
size: NA
D: TRBD1
length: 14
J: TRBJ2-7
DNA: TGTGCCAGCAGCCCCTGGGACAGGCCCTACGAGCAGTACTTC
CDR3: CASSPWDRPYEQYF

V: TRBV6-6
size: few
D: TRBD2
length: 16
J: TRBJ2-3
DNA: TGTGCCAGCAGTTACTCGTCTAGCGGCCTTTTTAGTACGCAGTATTTT
CDR3: CASSYSSSGLFSTQYF

V: TRBV6-5
size: NA
D: NA
length: 13
J: TRBJ2-3
DNA: TGTGCCAGCACCCCCCCGGGGACAGATACGCAGTATTTT
CDR3: CASTPPGTDTQYF

V: TRBV27
size: once
D: TRBD2
length: 15
J: TRBJ2-2
DNA: TGTGCCAGCAGGCTAGCGGGGGGTCCCACCGGGGAGCTGTTTTTT
CDR3: CASRLAGGPTGELFF

V: TRBV4-1
size: NA
D: TRBD1
length: 17
J: TRBJ1-2
DNA: TGCGCCAGCAGCCAAGAAGGAGTGACAGGGTCTAACTATGGCTACACCTTC
CDR3: CASSQEGVTGSNYGYTF

V: TRBV6-5
size: few
D: TRBD2
length: 14
J: TRBJ2-7
DNA: TGTGCCAGCAGTTACTCGGGGGGGGTCTACGAGCAGTACTTC
CDR3: CASSYSGGVYEQYF

V: TRBV30
size: once
D: NA
length: 18
J: TRBJ1-4
DNA: TGTGCCTGGGGCTCAACGGTAGCGACCGGCCTTCTGAATGAAAAACTGTTTTTT
CDR3: CAWGSTVATGLLNEKLFF

V: TRBV15
size: few
D: TRBD1
length: 15
J: TRBJ2-7
DNA: TGTGCCACCAAACGAGGGACAGCTCAGAACTACGAGCAGTACTTC
CDR3: CATKRGTAQNYEQYF

V: TRBV9
size: few
D: NA
length: 13
J: TRBJ1-1
DNA: TGTGCCAGCAGGAGGGCAACGAACACTGAAGCTTTCTTT
CDR3: CASRRATNTEAFF

V: TRBV7-9
size: NA
D: TRBD1
length: 15
J: TRBJ1-5
DNA: TGTGCCAGCAGCGCGGGACAGGGTAGCAATCAGCCCCAGCATTTT
CDR3: CASSAGQGSNQPQHF

V: TRBV5-1
size: NA
D: TRBD1
length: 15
J: TRBJ2-2
DNA: TGCGCCAGCAGCGTGGGACAGACGAACACCGGGGAGCTGTTTTTT
CDR3: CASSVGQTNTGELFF

V: TRBV19
size: few
D: TRBD1
length: 14
J: TRBJ1-1
DNA: TGTGCCAGTAGTCCCGGACAGGCGGGCACTGAAGCTTTCTTT
CDR3: CASSPGQAGTEAFF

V: TRBV7-9
size: few
D: NA
length: 16
J: TRBJ2-7
DNA: TGTGCCAGCAGCTTGCGCGGCGGGGGCGGTTCCTACGAGCAGTACTTC
CDR3: CASSLRGGGGSYEQYF

V: TRBV6-1
size: NA
D: TRBD1
length: 14
J: TRBJ2-7
DNA: TGTGCCAGCAGTGAAAAAGCAGGGGGCTACGAGCAGTACTTC
CDR3: CASSEKAGGYEQYF

V: TRBV18
size: few
D: TRBD1
length: 16
J: TRBJ1-1
DNA: TGTGCCAGCTCCCTGGAGGGACAGGGTCCGAACACTGAAGCTTTCTTT
CDR3: CASSLEGQGPNTEAFF

V: TRBV5-1
size: NA
D: TRBD2
length: 14
J: TRBJ2-1
DNA: TGCGCCAGCAGCGTCGGGACTAGCAACGGTGAGCAGTTCTTC
CDR3: CASSVGTSNGEQFF

V: TRBV25-1
size: once
D: NA
length: 14
J: TRBJ1-2
DNA: TGTGCCAGCCGGCCCCAGAGGCCCGAAGCGGGCTACACCTTC
CDR3: CASRPQRPEAGYTF

V: TRBV10-1
size: NA
D: TRBD1
length: 14
J: TRBJ2-7
DNA: TGCGCCAGCTCCCAGGGGGCGCCTTCTTACGAGCAGTACTTC
CDR3: CASSQGAPSYEQYF

V: TRBV11-1
size: few
D: TRBD1
length: 13
J: TRBJ1-1
DNA: TGTGCCAGCAGCTTTACAGGGGACACTGAAGCTTTCTTT
CDR3: CASSFTGDTEAFF